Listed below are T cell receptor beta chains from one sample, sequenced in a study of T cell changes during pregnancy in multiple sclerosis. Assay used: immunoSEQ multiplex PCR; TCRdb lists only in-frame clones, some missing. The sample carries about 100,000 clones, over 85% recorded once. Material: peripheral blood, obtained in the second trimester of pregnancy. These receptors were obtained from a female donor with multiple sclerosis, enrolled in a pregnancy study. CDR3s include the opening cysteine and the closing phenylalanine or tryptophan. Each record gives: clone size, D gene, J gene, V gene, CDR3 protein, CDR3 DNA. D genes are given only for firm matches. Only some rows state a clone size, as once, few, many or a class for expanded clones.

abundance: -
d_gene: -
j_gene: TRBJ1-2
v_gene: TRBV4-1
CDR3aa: CASSQDGAGPYGYTF
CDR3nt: TGCGCCAGCAGCCAAGATGGGGCAGGCCCATATGGCTACACCTTC

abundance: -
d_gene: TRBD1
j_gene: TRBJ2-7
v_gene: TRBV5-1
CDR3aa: CASSRGQGAYEQYF
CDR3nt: TGCGCCAGCAGCAGGGGACAGGGTGCCTACGAGCAGTACTTC

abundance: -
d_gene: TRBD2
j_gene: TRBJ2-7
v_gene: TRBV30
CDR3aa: CAWRRLAGGPYEQYF
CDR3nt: TGTGCCTGGAGACGACTAGCGGGGGGGCCCTACGAGCAGTACTTC

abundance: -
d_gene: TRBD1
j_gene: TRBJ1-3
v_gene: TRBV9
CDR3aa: CASSVTPAGGRNTIYF
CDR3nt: TGTGCCAGCAGCGTAACCCCGGCAGGGGGCCGAAACACCATATATTTT

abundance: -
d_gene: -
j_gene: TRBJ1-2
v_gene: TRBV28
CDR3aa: CASSSLVGYTF
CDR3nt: TGTGCCAGCAGTTCTCTAGTGGGCTACACCTTC

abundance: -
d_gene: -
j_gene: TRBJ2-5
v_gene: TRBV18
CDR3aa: CASSPSSYQETQYF
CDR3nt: TGTGCCAGCTCACCCTCCTCTTACCAAGAGACCCAGTACTTC

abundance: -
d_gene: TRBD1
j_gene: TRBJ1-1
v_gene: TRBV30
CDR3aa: CAWKGDRGPSLNTEAFF
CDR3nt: TGTGCCTGGAAAGGGGACAGGGGTCCCTCTTTGAACACTGAAGCTTTCTTT

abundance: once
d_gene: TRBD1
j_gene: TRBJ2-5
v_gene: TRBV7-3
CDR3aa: CAGRTGWDPETQYF
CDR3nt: TGTGCCGGTAGGACAGGATGGGATCCGGAGACCCAGTACTTC

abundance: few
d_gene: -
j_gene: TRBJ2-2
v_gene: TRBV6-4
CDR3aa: CASSDGGAANTGELFF
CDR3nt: TGTGCCAGCAGTGACGGGGGGGCCGCGAACACCGGGGAGCTGTTTTTT

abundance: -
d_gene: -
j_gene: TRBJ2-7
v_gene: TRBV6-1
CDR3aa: CASRMIRGSYEQYF
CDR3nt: TGTGCCAGCAGGATGATCCGGGGCTCCTACGAGCAGTACTTC

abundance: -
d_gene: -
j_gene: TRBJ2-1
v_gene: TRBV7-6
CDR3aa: CASSLSGLRSYNEQFF
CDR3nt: TGTGCCAGCAGCTTATCCGGGTTAAGGTCCTACAATGAGCAGTTCTTC

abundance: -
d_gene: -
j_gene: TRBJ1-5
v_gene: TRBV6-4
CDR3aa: CASSPRGTDQPQHF
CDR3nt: TGTGCCAGCAGTCCCCGGGGAACCGATCAGCCCCAGCATTTT